This T cell receptor beta chain was obtained from a study of PD-1 blockade in classical Hodgkin lymphoma. On this clone: Its antigen is still unknown.

Study conclusions and caveats: Newly diagnosed patients were said to have less baseline TCR diversity than healthy donors did. Exclusion applied to patients who initiated nivolumab less than 1 year following ASCT. Why repertoires differed is undefined; disease activity or prior therapy possibly contributed.

Relapse was seen in all patients after autologous stem cell transplantation, and brentuximab vedotin exposure was variable. Purification of CD4+ T cells from thawed PBMCs was achieved by magnetic negative selection. The data were produced by immunoSEQ multiplex PCR, yet TCRdb's version contains in-frame clones alone and is incomplete. The top ten clones hold 2.4% of a sample with more than 25,000 clones, less than 90% of them seen once. V lost 3 bases to trimming and J lost 1 base, with 6 bases between them. This CDR3 is built from 13 residues. CDR1 is SNHLY and CDR2 is FYNNEI in the germline V gene.

The clonotype originates from a human donor with classical Hodgkin lymphoma. The V and J genes are TRBV2 and TRBJ2-5; D is unclear. The specimen comprised CD4+ T cells from blood, sampled at baseline. For the CDR3, the DNA is TGTGCCAGCAGTGAGTCGGTCCAAGAGACCCAGTACTTC. Amino acids: CASSESVQETQYF.